This T cell receptor beta chain is drawn from a study of blood T cell repertoires in COVID-19. Overall study: There were acute and convalescent COVID-19 samples, and they came from the United States, Italy and Spain. Sources were T cells, B-cell-depleted T cells, or PBMCs; the material itself was cDNA or gDNA.

In the source study's methods: By means of reference gene primer amplification, nucleated cell counts were estimated. Only in-frame clones appear in the TCRdb table, and some are missing; sequencing was by immunoSEQ multiplex PCR. That table supplies the V and J calls and clone size; D and trimming were determined from the DNA. The table records approximately 140,000 clones, 88% of them present only once. V was cut by 0 bases and J by 7 bases, with 3 bases left in between. The CDR3 loop spans 11 amino acids. Germline assignment: CDR1 SEHNR and CDR2 FQNEAQ (reference sequence). The chain is built from TRBV7-9 and TRBJ1-1, with D unclear. The sample taken for sequencing was peripheral blood. The receptor was isolated from a human donor in a cohort sampled during active COVID-19. CDR3 nucleotides: TGTGCCAGCAGCTTAGCGAGTGAAGCTTTCTTT. The encoded protein is CASSLASEAFF. The variable domain in full, completed from reference TRBV7-9 and TRBJ1-1, reads DTGVSQNPRHKITKRGQNVTFRCDPISEHNRLYWYRQTLGQGPEFLTYFQNEAQLEKSRLLSDRFSAERPKGSFSTLEIQRTEQGDSAMYLCASSLASEAFFGQGTRLTVV.